Presented here are 6 T cell receptor beta chains from one specimen sequenced in a study of regulatory T cells in long-lasting Graves disease. Time point specified: newly diagnosed GD, antithyroid drugs for less than 3 months. PBMC-derived RNA was used for the TCR library. Assembly of TCR beta libraries relied on iRepertoire HTBI primers together with Arm-PCR of CDR3 regions. TCRdb recomputed calls from the multiplex PCR reads with MiXCR, one row per CDR3 protein. This repertoire shows about 220,000 distinct CDR3 sequences, approximately 18% found once; its top ten account for roughly 12%. Another study also made use of these data, one on T cells in Graves' hyperthyroidism and ophthalmopathy.

Sample: peripheral blood mononuclear cells (PBMCs), taken at new diagnosis, from a patient treated with antithyroid drugs. The receptors here all came from a woman aged 25 to 45 with Graves disease.

The rearrangement joins TRBV10-2 to TRBJ1-2, with 10 bases aligning to TRBD1. The CDR3 sequence is 13 residues long. CDR1 is WSHSY and CDR2 is SAAADI in the germline V gene. The ends lost 3 bases at V and 8 bases at J; junction bases unmatched: 3. The CDR3 loop reads CASSDWDRGGYTF. As DNA, the CDR3 is TGCGCCAGCAGTGACTGGGACAGGGGCGGCTACACCTTC.

This clonotype was recorded at least ten times. An end of the junction does not agree with germline; a read error may underlie this. The V and J genes are TRBV5-1 and TRBJ2-1; D not resolved. The CDR3 sequence is 15 residues long. Germline CDR1 reads SGHRS; CDR2 reads YFSETQ. DNA of the CDR3: TGTGCCAGCAGCTTGGTACAGAGCTCCTACAATGAGCAGTTCTTC. Translated: CASSLVQSSYNEQFF.

This clonotype showed up just once. This chain joins TRBV27 and TRBJ2-1; D perhaps matches TRBD2 (6 bases). This CDR3 region has 15 residues. V lost 4 bases, J lost 3 bases, and 13 bases lay in between. Germline CDR1 MNHEY, CDR2 SMNVEV (reference sequence). CDR3: CASSWDGSSYNEQFF. In nucleotides, the CDR3 is TGTGCCAGCAGTTGGGACGGGAGTAGCTACAATGAGCAGTTCTTC.

Ten or more counts support this clonotype. V is TRBV5-1 and J is TRBJ2-3; TRBD2 agrees at 11 bases. The CDR3 has 15 residues. Looked up from germline, CDR1 is SGHRS and CDR2 is YFSETQ. Trimming cost V 4 bases and J 5 bases; bases outside gene matches: 6. This CDR3 is CASSVSGRAEDTQYF. CDR3 nucleotide sequence: TGCGCCAGCAGCGTTAGCGGGAGGGCAGAAGATACGCAGTATTTT.

The sample holds many counts of this clonotype. This chain links TRBV7-9 with TRBJ2-7; 9 bases align to TRBD1. V shed 5 bases, J shed 4 bases, and the junction held 9 bases outside the gene matches. This CDR3 is built from 15 residues. Germline loops: CDR1 SEHNR, CDR2 FQNEAQ (reference sequence). This CDR3 reads CASSPTTGGGYEQYF. CDR3 DNA: TGTGCCAGCAGCCCCACGACAGGGGGGGGATACGAGCAGTACTTC.

The chain links TRBV27 to TRBJ2-3; perhaps TRBD2 as D (6 bases). TRBJ2-5 explains the end of the DNA better; the J call may be wrong. This CDR3 contains 13 residues. The germline CDR1 and CDR2 sequences are MNHEY and SMNVEV (reference sequence). CDR3: CASSFGGWETQYF. Here the CDR3 DNA reads TGTGCCAGCAGTTTCGGGGGTTGGGAGACCCAGTACTTC.